A single sample is the source of the 14 T cell receptor beta chains below, sequenced in a study of Ad26.COV2.S vaccination and SARS-CoV-2 variants (dated by TCRdb to the early 2020s). Per the publication, the treatment or condition label means: some 19 received Ad26.COV2.S at low or high dose, single or two shots; about 5 received placebo; per-sample allocation not given. Repertoires of vaccine and placebo recipients were sequenced from samples collected on day 63 after the first injection. Library method: the immunoSEQ multiplex PCR assay. TCRdb holds this immuneACCESS table with in-frame rearrangements only. Some clones are missing; in checked studies, unresolved V genes explain under half, and the rest has no known cause. The sample data list about 480,000 clones, and about 83% of these were observed just once. 10% to 15% of the sample rests with the top ten. The sequences come from peripheral blood, collected in a trial of Ad26.COV2.S vaccine versus placebo. Receptors were obtained from a person between 18 and 65 years old who received the Ad26.COV2.S COVID-19 vaccine or a placebo.

The rearrangement joins TRBV27 to TRBJ2-7; the match to TRBD2 covers 14 bases. V lost 6 bases, J lost 3 bases, and 10 bases stayed unmatched. CDR3 length: 17 residues. CDR1 is MNHEY, CDR2 SMNVEV, per germline (reference sequence). The CDR3 region has the DNA TGTGCCAGCAGACGAGGGACTAGCGGGAGCTCCGACTACGAGCAGTACTTC. Translated, it gives CASRRGTSGSSDYEQYF.

The genes are TRBV6-5 and TRBJ1-1, with D maybe TRBD1 (5 bases). The V end lost 6 bases, the J end lost 5 bases, and 10 bases lay between the germline ends. Germline CDR1 and CDR2: MNHEY and SVGAGI. The CDR3 contains 12 residues. The CDR3 spells CASSPGGTEAFF. CDR3 in DNA: TGTGCCAGCAGCCCGGGGGGGACTGAAGCTTTCTTT.

The gene calls are TRBV24-1 and TRBJ2-5; no firm D call. Germline V gene sequence: CDR1 KGHDR, CDR2 SFDVKD. CDR3 length: 14 residues. Trimming stripped 5 bases from V and 1 base from J, with 10 bases between. The CDR3 sequence is CATSVADPQETQYF. The CDR3 DNA reads as TGTGCCACCAGTGTTGCGGACCCCCAAGAGACCCAGTACTTC.

Concerning this clone: This specimen includes other DNA sequences encoding the same CDR3. V usage is TRBV2 and J usage is TRBJ2-7; D call uncertain. V lost 3 bases and J lost 0, with 6 bases in between. The length of the CDR3 is 13 residues. Per the germline V gene, CDR1 is SNHLY and CDR2 is FYNNEI. The CDR3 coding sequence is TGTGCCAGCAGTGACGTGGGCTCCTACGAGCAGTACTTC. Translating gives CASSDVGSYEQYF. The full variable domain, rest sourced from reference TRBV2 and TRBJ2-7, is EPEVTQTPSHQVTQMGQEVILRCVPISNHLYFYWYRQILGQKVEFLVSFYNNEISEKSEIFDDQFSVERPDGSNFTLKIRSTKLEDSAMYFCASSDVGSYEQYFGPGTRLTVT.

V usage is TRBV4-2 and J usage is TRBJ1-2; weak D call: TRBD1 (6 bases). The CDR3 covers 15 residues. The germline V and J ends were trimmed by 1 base and 2 bases, with 11 bases remaining between them. The germline CDR1 and CDR2 sequences are LGHNA and YNFKEQ. The CDR3 DNA reads as TGTGCCAGCAGCCAAGTTGCAGGGGAGAACTATGGCTACACCTTC. Its protein product is CASSQVAGENYGYTF.

The chain has TRBV28 and TRBJ1-2, with 10 nucleotides matching TRBD1. The CDR3 has 13 residues. Germline assignment: CDR1 MDHEN and CDR2 SYDVKM. J lost 8 bases, V lost 4 bases, and 4 bases had no gene match. Here the CDR3 DNA reads TGTGCCAGCAGTTCCGGGACAGGGGTGGGCTACACCTTC. This encodes CASSSGTGVGYTF.

The chain couples TRBV5-1 to TRBJ2-1, with no clear D. This CDR3 has 14 residues. Trimming removed 0 bases from V and 8 bases from J, with 12 bases in between. CDR1 SGHRS and CDR2 YFSETQ come from the germline V gene. The CDR3 sequence: CASSLEYGSDEQFF. CDR3 DNA sequence: TGCGCCAGCAGCTTGGAATACGGGTCGGATGAGCAGTTCTTC.

This sequence joins TRBV2 and TRBJ1-1; tentative D call: TRBD1 (6 bases). The V end was cut by 7 bases, the J end by 1 base, with 16 bases between. Per germline, CDR1 SNHLY and CDR2 FYNNEI. The CDR3 is 15 amino acids. The CDR3 loop reads CASNGDGGGNTEAFF. The CDR3 nucleotides are TGTGCCAGCAACGGTGACGGGGGCGGGAACACTGAAGCTTTCTTT.

The chain combines TRBV30 with TRBJ2-7; D tentatively fits TRBD1 or TRBD2 (5 bases each). This CDR3 is 14 amino acids long. Germline CDR1 and CDR2: GTSNPN and SVGIG (reference sequence). Trimming removed 0 bases at V and 6 bases at J, with 15 bases between. Here the CDR3 reads CAWSVEGGTGEQYF. Here the CDR3 DNA reads TGTGCCTGGAGTGTAGAAGGTGGGACCGGCGAGCAGTACTTC. The entire variable domain, with the rest obtained from reference TRBV30 and TRBJ2-7, is as follows: SQTIHQWPATLVQPVGSPLSLECTVEGTSNPNLYWYRQAAGRGLQLLFYSVGIGQISSEVPQNLSASRPQDRQFILSSKKLLLSDSGFYLCAWSVEGGTGEQYFGPGTRLTVT.

The chain couples TRBV6-4 to TRBJ1-1; perhaps TRBD1 as D (6 bases). Trimming cost V 0 bases and J 5 bases, with 10 bases left between them. Germline values: CDR1 MRHNA, CDR2 SNTAGT. The CDR3 is 14 residues long. The CDR3 DNA sequence: TGTGCCAGCAGTGACTCTATAAGGGGGACTGAAGCTTTCTTT. Its protein is CASSDSIRGTEAFF.

The chain is built from TRBV30 and TRBJ1-5, with 7 bases identical to TRBD1. Trimming took 0 bases from V and 6 from J; bases not matched to a gene: 11. The V gene's germline CDR1 is GTSNPN and CDR2 SVGIG (reference sequence). The CDR3 extends over 16 amino acids. CDR3 sequence reads: CAWSVSRQGRIQPQHF. The DNA of the CDR3 is TGTGCCTGGAGTGTTTCCCGACAGGGAAGGATTCAGCCCCAGCATTTT. The variable domain in full, completed from reference TRBV30 and TRBJ1-5, reads SQTIHQWPATLVQPVGSPLSLECTVEGTSNPNLYWYRQAAGRGLQLLFYSVGIGQISSEVPQNLSASRPQDRQFILSSKKLLLSDSGFYLCAWSVSRQGRIQPQHFGDGTRLSIL.

The chain uses TRBV29-1 and TRBJ2-2; D is undetermined. The CDR3 is 12 amino acids. Germline V CDR1 and CDR2: SQVTM, ANQGSEA. Trimming cost V 0 bases and J 6 bases, with 5 bases left between them. The CDR3 bases are TGCAGCGTTGAAGAGTTGCCCGGGGAGCTGTTTTTT. Translation gives CSVEELPGELFF.

The chain has TRBV9 and TRBJ2-3; D not certain. The CDR3 has 16 amino acids. Looked up from germline, CDR1 is SGDLS and CDR2 is YYNGEE. V was trimmed by 0 bases and J by 2 bases, leaving 13 bases between them. In DNA, the CDR3 is TGTGCCAGCAGCGTAGAACCAGCGCACCCCACAGATACGCAGTATTTT. Protein: CASSVEPAHPTDTQYF.

This chain connects TRBV24-1 to TRBJ2-1; 7 nucleotides line up with TRBD2. The germline V gene encodes CDR1 KGHDR and CDR2 SFDVKD. The CDR3 runs to 15 residues. V was pared by 4 bases and J by 12 bases, with 14 bases of the junction left unmatched. The CDR3 region is CATSERLAGWFRQFF. As DNA, the CDR3 is TGTGCCACCAGTGAGCGACTAGCTGGTTGGTTTAGGCAGTTCTTC.